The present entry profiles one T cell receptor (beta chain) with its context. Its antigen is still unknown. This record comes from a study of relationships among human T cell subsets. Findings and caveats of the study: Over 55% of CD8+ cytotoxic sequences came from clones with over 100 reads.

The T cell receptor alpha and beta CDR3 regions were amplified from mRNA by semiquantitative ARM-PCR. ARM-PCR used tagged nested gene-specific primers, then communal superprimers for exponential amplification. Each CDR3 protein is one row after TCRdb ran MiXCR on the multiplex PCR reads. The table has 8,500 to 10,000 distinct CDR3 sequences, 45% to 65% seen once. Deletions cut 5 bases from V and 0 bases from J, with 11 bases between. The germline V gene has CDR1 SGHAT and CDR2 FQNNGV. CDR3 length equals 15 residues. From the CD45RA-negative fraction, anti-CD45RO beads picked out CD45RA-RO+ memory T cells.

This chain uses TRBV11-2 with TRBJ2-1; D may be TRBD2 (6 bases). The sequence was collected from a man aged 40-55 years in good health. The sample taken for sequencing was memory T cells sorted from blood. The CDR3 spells CASSRLSGSYNEQFF. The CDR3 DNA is TGTGCCAGCAGCCGACTTAGCGGCTCCTACAATGAGCAGTTCTTC. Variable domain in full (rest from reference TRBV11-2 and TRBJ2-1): EAGVAQSPRYKIIEKRQSVAFWCNPISGHATLYWYQQILGQGPKLLIQFQNNGVVDDSQLPKDRFSAERLKGVDSTLKIQPAKLEDSAVYLCASSRLSGSYNEQFFGPGTRLTVL.